Sequencing of this TCR beta chain was carried out in a study of neurological immune-mediated disorders. Study observations and caveats: The study found no CDR3 amino acid sequences shared by expanded clones across subjects, suggesting private repertoires in all groups. The multiple sclerosis repertoire cluster was not associated with any clinical or MRI feature, with the authors stating that larger cohorts are needed.

TCRdb redid the calling of the 5' RACE reads with MiXCR, one entry per CDR3 protein. The sample records 78,000 or so distinct CDR3 sequences, around 4.6% being singletons. Many counts were recorded for this clonotype. Its antigen is not known. V dropped 6 bases and J dropped 2 bases, with 15 bases sitting between them. Germline CDR1 is DFQATT and CDR2 is SNEGSKA (reference sequence). The CDR3 spans 14 residues. This chain uses TRBV20-1 with TRBJ2-3; D might be TRBD2 (6 bases). This TCR was sampled from a woman in her twenties or thirties with multiple sclerosis. The specimen sequenced was PBMCs. In nucleotides, the CDR3 is TGCAGTGCGAGTAGCGGTATTACCACAGATACGCAGTATTTT. This encodes CSASSGITTDTQYF.